Sequencing of this T cell receptor (beta chain) was carried out in a study of T cell responses to AZD1222 COVID-19 vaccine. This CDR3 is built from 11 residues. V lost 2 bases and J 4 bases, leaving 2 bases between the germline ends. Per germline, CDR1 LGHDT and CDR2 YNNKEL (reference sequence). About this clone itself: Its antigen remains unidentified.

Study observations and caveats: Repertoires were obtained solely post-peak T cell response. The number of AZD1222 recipients seropositive at baseline was only 6 or 7. Regions left unmutated in variants are reportedly the target of nearly half of spike-specific TCRs.

Measured with immunoSEQ multiplex PCR; TCRdb has only the in-frame clones, and not every one. Of approximately 44,000 clones listed, roughly 80% are singletons. Sequenced here: peripheral blood, sampled on day 0 of AZD1222 vaccination. The J gene is TRBJ1-2, the V gene TRBV3-1 (or the pseudogene TRBV3-2); no clear D. The receptor's source is an adult in good health. Written as DNA, the CDR3 is TGTGCCAGCAGCCAAATCTATGGCTACACCTTC. It specifies CASSQIYGYTF.